This TCR beta chain was recovered during a study of type 1 and type 2 diabetes patients. Whole-study context: The whole study generated approximately 20 million paired-end reads. Overall study results and limits: Both CD4+ and CD8+ type 2 diabetes repertoires showed significantly higher diversity than type 1. Highly-expanded CD4+ clones were few in type 2 diabetes, median one, 3.9% of reads.

This clonotype was recorded a few times. Antigen specificity is unknown. Amplification started from genomic DNA. Amplification of the beta chain CDR3 used 30 forward and 13 reverse multiplex primers. In TCRdb, the multiplex PCR reads were re-called with MiXCR into one record per CDR3 protein. Of about 290,000 distinct CDR3 sequences listed, 45% to 60% are singletons. Trimming cost V 6 bases and J 6 bases, with 14 bases left between them. Germline V gives CDR1 LNHDA, CDR2 SQIVND (reference sequence). This CDR3 spans 13 amino acids. Approximately 9 milliliters of peripheral blood were collected from each participant.

Source material: peripheral blood mononuclear cells (PBMCs). The chain has TRBV19 and TRBJ1-1; D unclear. The receptor comes from a man younger than 35 with type 2 diabetes. CDR3 residues: CASSKGGFAEAFF. The CDR3 DNA reads as TGTGCCAGTAGCAAAGGCGGTTTTGCTGAAGCTTTCTTT.